Below are 20 T cell receptor beta chains sequenced from a single sample in a study of T cell repertoires in cytomegalovirus infection. TCRdb fed the reads into MiXCR, producing one record per CDR3 protein. Counted here are approximately 300,000 distinct CDR3 sequences, around 25% occurring once; the ten biggest clones make up more than 10%. Antigen specificity for these receptors is unknown. The source material was cultured PBMCs, sampled from culture after CMV antigen stimulation. These receptors all stem from a human donor in good health (CMV status not recorded). Some clones in this sample may be carry-over from other donors' samples.

The V and J genes are TRBV10-3 and TRBJ2-3; 8 nucleotides line up with TRBD2. Germline V gene sequence: CDR1 ENHRY, CDR2 SYGVKD. V trimming: 7 bases; J trimming: 4 bases; junction bases outside the gene matches: 10. The CDR3 length is 15 residues. The DNA of the CDR3 is TGTGCCATCATGCCCAGCGGGAGCTCCGCAGATACGCAGTATTTT. It translates to CAIMPSGSSADTQYF.

This clonotype was seen a few times. The chain is built from TRBV6-5 and TRBJ2-7, with TRBD2 identical over 9 bases. Germline V gene sequence: CDR1 MNHEY, CDR2 SVGAGI. V shed 5 bases and J 7 bases; nucleotides not matched to a gene: 9. The CDR3 has 14 residues. The DNA of the CDR3 is TGTGCCAGCAGTCTAGCGGGACCCGCTAGGGAGCAGTACTTC. This encodes CASSLAGPAREQYF.

The rearrangement links TRBV7-9 to TRBJ1-1; no clear D. The germline V gene has CDR1 SEHNR and CDR2 FQNEAQ (reference sequence). V lost 5 bases, J lost 0 bases, and 7 bases lay in between. The CDR3 runs 13 residues. DNA for the CDR3: TGTGCCAGCAGCCCCGCCCTGAACACTGAAGCTTTCTTT. It translates to CASSPALNTEAFF. The variable domain in full, completed from reference TRBV7-9 and TRBJ1-1, reads DTGVSQNPRHKITKRGQNVTFRCDPISEHNRLYWYRQTLGQGPEFLTYFQNEAQLEKSRLLSDRFSAERPKGSFSTLEIQRTEQGDSAMYLCASSPALNTEAFFGQGTRLTVV.

V usage is TRBV3-1 and J usage is TRBJ2-7, with D perhaps TRBD1 (5 bases). CDR3 size: 16 residues. The germline V gene encodes CDR1 LGHDT and CDR2 YNNKEL (reference sequence). Trimming took 5 bases from V and 7 from J, leaving 24 bases between them. This CDR3 is CASSSSRWGLPKEQYF. Here the CDR3 DNA reads TGTGCCAGCAGCTCCTCCCGGTGGGGCCTACCTAAAGAGCAGTACTTC.

The chain recombines TRBV6-2 or TRBV6-3 with TRBJ2-5; 8 bases line up with TRBD2. CDR1 MNHEY and CDR2 SVGEGT come from the germline V gene. J lost 2 bases, V lost 6 bases, and 11 bases had no gene match. The CDR3 length is 16 residues. The CDR3 DNA reads as TGTGCCAGCAGCCCCCGAGGCGGGGGGAAGCAAGAGACCCAGTACTTC. This gives the protein CASSPRGGGKQETQYF.

This clonotype has a handful of counts. Written as DNA, the CDR3 is TGCGCCAGCAGCCCTTCGGGGTCTAACTATGGCTACACCTTC. This gives the protein CASSPSGSNYGYTF. The gene calls are TRBV5-1 and TRBJ1-2; no clear D. The germline V gene has CDR1 SGHRS and CDR2 YFSETQ. The CDR3 spans 14 residues. Trimming pared 4 bases from V and 0 bases from J, leaving 10 bases between.

Only a few counts were recorded for this clonotype. The chain couples TRBV27 to TRBJ2-5; 11 bases match TRBD2. Germline CDR1 MNHEY, CDR2 SMNVEV (reference sequence). This CDR3 spans 17 amino acids. Losses at the gene ends were 6 bases for V and 2 bases for J; bases not matched to a gene: 11. This CDR3 reads CASRKSGGLAVQETQYF. CDR3 DNA sequence: TGTGCCAGCAGGAAATCGGGGGGACTAGCGGTTCAAGAGACCCAGTACTTC.

This clonotype was detected many times. The chain employs TRBV7-2 and TRBJ2-5; TRBD1 or TRBD2 may be the D gene (5 bases each). The CDR3 covers 15 residues. V was cut by 1 base and J by 5 bases, with 14 bases left in between. From germline, CDR1 is SGHTA and CDR2 FQGNSA. The CDR3 reads CASSLGTGGRETQYF. The CDR3 nucleotides read TGTGCCAGCAGCTTAGGCACAGGAGGTCGGGAGACCCAGTACTTC.

Only a few counts were recorded for this clonotype. J is TRBJ2-7 and V is TRBV6-2 or TRBV6-3; TRBD2 is a possible D gene (6 bases). V lost 6 bases to trimming and J lost 4 bases, with 13 bases between them. The CDR3 length is 13 residues. CDR1 is MNHEY, CDR2 SVGEGT, per germline. CDR3 in DNA: TGTGCCAGCAGGCTTAGCGGACAATACGAGCAGTACTTC. Translated: CASRLSGQYEQYF.

This clonotype was seen only a few times. V and J are TRBV19 and TRBJ2-1; 7 nucleotides align to TRBD1. Unmatched junction bases numbered 14, after V lost 9 bases and J lost 6 bases. CDR1 is LNHDA and CDR2 is SQIVND in the germline V gene (reference sequence). This CDR3 comprises 15 residues. CDR3 coding DNA: TGTGCCAGCTACTCGGCAGGGGGAAAGGTCAATGAGCAGTTCTTC. Translation: CASYSAGGKVNEQFF. Variable domain in full (rest from reference TRBV19 and TRBJ2-1): DGGITQSPKYLFRKEGQNVTLSCEQNLNHDAMYWYRQDPGQGLRLIYYSQIVNDFQKGDIAEGYSVSREKKESFPLTVTSAQKNPTAFYLCASYSAGGKVNEQFFGPGTRLTVL.

The gene calls are TRBV29-1 and TRBJ2-5; a possible D gene is TRBD1 (6 bases). Per the germline V gene, CDR1 is SQVTM and CDR2 is ANQGSEA. V was trimmed by 7 bases and J by 4 bases, leaving 19 bases between them. This CDR3 is 14 amino acids long. Here the CDR3 reads CSARDINRGETQYF. Written as DNA, the CDR3 is TGCAGCGCCCGGGACATTAACCGGGGAGAGACCCAGTACTTC. The variable domain in full, completed from reference TRBV29-1 and TRBJ2-5, reads SAVISQKPSRDICQRGTSLTIQCQVDSQVTMMFWYRQQPGQSLTLIATANQGSEATYESGFVIDKFPISRPNLTFSTLTVSNMSPEDSSIYLCSARDINRGETQYFGPGTRLLVL.

The chain couples TRBV4-1 to TRBJ2-1, with 7 bases matching TRBD2. CDR1 and CDR2 from the germline V gene are MGHRA and YSYEKL. V shed 2 bases and J 10 bases; nucleotides not matched to a gene: 8. This CDR3 is built from 14 residues. The CDR3 protein is CASSQPSGLREQFF. The DNA of the CDR3 is TGCGCCAGCAGCCAACCTAGCGGCCTTCGGGAGCAGTTCTTC.

The rearrangement joins TRBV7-9 to TRBJ1-6; D remains unclear. Germline-derived CDR1 and CDR2 are SEHNR and FQNEAQ (reference sequence). The V end was cut by 5 bases, the J end by 6 bases, with 5 bases between. CDR3 length equals 12 residues. The CDR3 loop reads CASSPLNSPLHF. CDR3 nucleotide sequence: TGTGCCAGCAGCCCCCTTAATTCACCCCTCCACTTT. The full variable domain, completed using reference TRBV7-9 and TRBJ1-6, is DTGVSQNPRHKITKRGQNVTFRCDPISEHNRLYWYRQTLGQGPEFLTYFQNEAQLEKSRLLSDRFSAERPKGSFSTLEIQRTEQGDSAMYLCASSPLNSPLHFGNGTRLTVT.

The chain links TRBV27 to TRBJ2-7, with 8 positions matching TRBD1. CDR3 length equals 16 residues. The V gene end was trimmed by 6 bases and the J gene end by 3 bases; junction bases not matched to a gene: 13. The germline V gene encodes CDR1 MNHEY and CDR2 SMNVEV (reference sequence). The CDR3 nucleotides read TGTGCCAGCAGCCTAAAGCATCCTGGACAGGGCTACGAGCAGTACTTC. It yields the protein CASSLKHPGQGYEQYF.

This clonotype has ten or more counts. This chain connects TRBV7-2 to TRBJ1-4; no definite D call. Trimming stripped 2 bases from V and 4 bases from J, with 20 bases between. Per the germline V gene, CDR1 is SGHTA and CDR2 is FQGNSA. The CDR3 totals 18 residues. In DNA form, the CDR3 reads TGTGCCAGCAGCTTAATTGGCCAGCCCGGGCACGGTAATGAAAAACTGTTTTTT. Protein: CASSLIGQPGHGNEKLFF. Filled out from reference TRBV7-2 and TRBJ1-4, the complete variable domain reads GAGVSQSPSNKVTEKGKDVELRCDPISGHTALYWYRQSLGQGLEFLIYFQGNSAPDKSGLPSDRFSAERTGGSVSTLTIQRTQQEDSAVYLCASSLIGQPGHGNEKLFFGSGTQLSVL.

To note about this clonotype: Sequence at one end of the junction differs from germline and may be a read error. The chain joins TRBV28 to TRBJ1-5; D not resolved. This CDR3 region has 13 residues. Looked up from germline, CDR1 is MDHEN and CDR2 is SYDVKM. The CDR3 region has the DNA TGTGCCAGCAGTTTCCCGATGACGGGAAGAAGGTATTTT. Amino acids: CASSFPMTGRRYF.

In this sample, this clonotype turned up many times. The genes are TRBV11-2 and TRBJ2-7, with D perhaps given as TRBD1 or TRBD2 (5 bases each). V dropped 5 bases and J dropped 0 bases, with 20 bases sitting between them. In germline, CDR1 is SGHAT, CDR2 FQNNGV. This CDR3 contains 17 residues. CDR3 coding DNA: TGTGCCAGCAGCGCGAGGGTAGGGGATTGCAGCTCCTACGAGCAGTACGTC. Protein product: CASSARVGDCSSYEQYV.

This clonotype was observed at least ten times. The rearrangement links TRBV7-8 to TRBJ1-1, with D unresolved. V dropped 3 bases and J dropped 1 base, with 9 bases sitting between them. The CDR3 consists of 14 residues. The V gene's germline CDR1 is SGHVS and CDR2 FQNEAQ. The CDR3, as DNA: TGTGCCAGCAGCTTGTGGGCAGGGAACACTGAAGCTTTCTTT. Translation gives CASSLWAGNTEAFF.

This clonotype showed up many times. V usage is TRBV7-2 and J usage is TRBJ2-1; the match to TRBD2 covers 8 bases. This CDR3 spans 14 amino acids. CDR1 and CDR2 (germline): SGHTA, FQGNSA. Trimming cost V 6 bases and J 10 bases; bases outside gene matches: 11. The CDR3 here is CASSRGGRLREQFF. CDR3 nucleotides: TGTGCCAGCAGTCGTGGCGGGAGGTTAAGGGAGCAGTTCTTC. Together with reference TRBV7-2 and TRBJ2-1, the CDR3 gives the full variable domain: GAGVSQSPSNKVTEKGKDVELRCDPISGHTALYWYRQSLGQGLEFLIYFQGNSAPDKSGLPSDRFSAERTGGSVSTLTIQRTQQEDSAVYLCASSRGGRLREQFFGPGTRLTVL.

The chain employs TRBV5-8 and TRBJ2-5, with TRBD2 matching 9 bases. CDR1 is SGHTS and CDR2 is YDEGEE in the germline V gene. CDR3 length: 15 residues. Trimming at V came to 1 base and at J to 3 bases, leaving 4 bases not matched to a gene. The CDR3 loop is CASSLQVAGEETQYF. CDR3 DNA: TGTGCCAGCAGCTTGCAAGTAGCGGGGGAAGAGACCCAGTACTTC.